These 27 T cell receptor beta chains originate from one sample sequenced in a study of T cells in Graves' hyperthyroidism and ophthalmopathy. RNA transcripts yielded amplified TCR beta CDR3 regions. A first-round RT-PCR of the TCR CDR3 used the HTBI primer set. TCRdb itself ran the multiplex PCR reads through MiXCR, one entry per CDR3 protein. The sample carries hundreds of thousands of distinct CDR3 sequences, approximately 25% recorded once. The specimen sequenced was blood. The source of these receptors is a woman under 40 with Graves' ophthalmopathy.

In this sample, this clonotype turned up many times. This rearrangement joins TRBV20-1 to TRBJ2-2; weak D call: TRBD1 (6 bases). Trimming removed 2 bases from V and 0 bases from J, with 7 bases in between. In germline, CDR1 is DFQATT, CDR2 SNEGSKA (reference sequence). The CDR3 runs 14 residues. The CDR3 nucleotides read TGCAGTGCTAGAAAGGGGGCGAACACCGGGGAGCTGTTTTTT. Translating gives CSARKGANTGELFF.

V is TRBV6-5 and J is TRBJ2-7; 10 positions agree with TRBD1. This CDR3 has 16 amino acids. V dropped 3 bases and J dropped 5; count of bases not matched to a gene: 10. In germline, CDR1 is MNHEY, CDR2 SVGAGI. CDR3 in DNA: TGTGCCAGCAGTTATATGGGGGACAGGGGACGACACGAGCAGTACTTC. This codes for CASSYMGDRGRHEQYF.

There are many counts of this clonotype. The chain is built from TRBV7-9 and TRBJ1-2, with 10 nucleotides matching TRBD1. Germline values: CDR1 SEHNR, CDR2 FQNEAQ (reference sequence). V lost 5 bases and J lost 6; bases outside the gene matches: 6. The CDR3 sequence is 14 residues long. The CDR3 region has the DNA TGTGCCAGCAGCCGAGACGGGACAGGGGATGGCTACACCTTC. Its protein product is CASSRDGTGDGYTF.

This clonotype occurred once. The chain carries TRBV6-5 and TRBJ1-5; D is ambiguous. Trimming removed 0 bases from V and 4 bases from J, with 10 bases in between. From germline, CDR1 is MNHEY and CDR2 SVGAGI. This CDR3 has 15 residues. The CDR3 protein is CASSYSWSGNQPQHF. In DNA form, the CDR3 reads TGTGCCAGCAGTTACTCTTGGTCAGGTAATCAGCCCCAGCATTTT.

The table lists this clonotype with many counts. The J gene is TRBJ2-5, the V gene TRBV7-8; the match to TRBD1 covers 12 bases. Trimming cost V 5 bases and J 5 bases; bases outside gene matches: 9. The CDR3 totals 16 residues. Germline V gives CDR1 SGHVS, CDR2 FQNEAQ. The CDR3 reads CASSPRDRGLWETQYF. DNA of the CDR3: TGTGCCAGCAGCCCGAGGGACAGGGGGCTGTGGGAGACCCAGTACTTC.

This clonotype was seen many times. This chain uses TRBV20-1 with TRBJ1-2; D is perhaps TRBD1 (6 bases). CDR1 DFQATT and CDR2 SNEGSKA come from the germline V gene (reference sequence). V was shortened by 5 bases and J by 4 bases, with 11 bases between the two germline ends. This CDR3 comprises 12 residues. The CDR3 DNA is TGCAGTGCTGAAGACAGGACCTATGGCTACACCTTC. Translation: CSAEDRTYGYTF.

This clonotype appeared many times. V gene TRBV2 combines with J gene TRBJ1-1; no definite D call. Germline loops: CDR1 SNHLY, CDR2 FYNNEI. Trimming left V 7 bases short and J 0 bases short, with 9 bases between. The CDR3 has 13 amino acids. CDR3 sequence: CASNRGMNTEAFF. Written as DNA, the CDR3 is TGTGCCAGCAATCGCGGGATGAACACTGAAGCTTTCTTT.

The CDR3 coding sequence is TGTGCCACCAGCAGAGATTGGAGTAGCACAGATACGCAGTATTTT. Translation gives CATSRDWSSTDTQYF. This chain connects TRBV15 to TRBJ2-3; D gene ambiguous. Trimming stripped 0 bases from V and 0 bases from J, with 7 bases between. This CDR3 has 15 residues. Germline V lookup: CDR1 LNHNV, CDR2 YYDKDF (reference sequence).

This clonotype appeared many times. A much more abundant neighbour one base away suggests this may be a read error. This CDR3 fails to terminate in the conserved phenylalanine or tryptophan, so it likely reflects a read error. CDR3 sequence (DNA): TGTGCCAGCAGTTTAGTCCCCAGTCAGCCCCAGCATCTT. Translating it yields CASSLVPSQPQHL. The chain carries TRBV12-3 or TRBV12-4 and TRBJ1-5; D unclear. The CDR3 consists of 13 residues. Trimming took 1 base from V and 6 from J, leaving 7 bases between them.

This clonotype was observed once. The CDR3 loop is CASSPTRSYNSPLHF. The DNA of the CDR3 is TGTGCCAGCAGCCCCACACGGTCCTATAATTCACCCCTCCACTTT. The chain recombines TRBV4-2 with TRBJ1-6; no clear D gene. The V gene's germline CDR1 is LGHNA and CDR2 YNFKEQ. V lost 4 bases, J lost 1 base, and 8 bases lay in between. The CDR3 contains 15 residues.

This clonotype was detected many times. The CDR3 protein is CASSLATGWEQYF. The CDR3 DNA reads TGCGCCAGCAGCTTGGCCACAGGGTGGGAGCAGTACTTC. The genes are TRBV5-1 and TRBJ2-7; a weak D match, TRBD1 (6 bases). The germline gives CDR1 SGHRS, CDR2 YFSETQ. The CDR3 runs to 13 residues. The V and J ends lost 0 bases and 7 bases respectively, with 11 bases between them.

In its sample, this clonotype was seen many times. The CDR3 protein is CAISEGAGGNQPQHF. Here the CDR3 DNA reads TGTGCCATCAGTGAAGGTGCAGGAGGCAATCAGCCCCAGCATTTT. The V and J genes are TRBV10-3 and TRBJ1-5, with no clear D. This CDR3 is 15 amino acids long. Trimming left V 3 bases short and J 2 bases short, with 11 bases between. Germline CDR1 reads ENHRY; CDR2 reads SYGVKD.

This rearrangement joins TRBV6-5 to TRBJ1-1; 8 bases line up with TRBD1. This CDR3 spans 15 amino acids. Trimming cost V 4 bases and J 0 bases; bases outside gene matches: 4. Germline V CDR1 and CDR2: MNHEY, SVGAGI. This CDR3 reads CASSSRTGLNTEAFF. The CDR3 nucleotides are TGTGCCAGCAGTTCGCGGACAGGGCTGAACACTGAAGCTTTCTTT.

This clonotype was observed a handful of times. One end of the junction is discordant with germline, which a read error may explain. This chain links TRBV2 with TRBJ1-1; D gene ambiguous. The length of the CDR3 is 15 residues. From germline, CDR1 is SNHLY and CDR2 FYNNEI. The CDR3 bases are TGTGCCTGCAGAAAAATAACGGGGAAAGGCACTGAAGCTTTCTTT. Translation gives CACRKITGKGTEAFF.

This clonotype was seen at least ten times. This chain connects TRBV20-1 to TRBJ1-5; D is unresolved. Looked up from germline, CDR1 is DFQATT and CDR2 is SNEGSKA (reference sequence). The CDR3 runs to 12 residues. V was cut by 6 bases and J by 6 bases, with 12 bases left in between. The CDR3 DNA follows: TGCAGTGCAGAACTAGTGGGTCAGCCCCAGCATTTT. As protein: CSAELVGQPQHF.

This clonotype was seen at least ten times. The V call is TRBV20-1, the J call TRBJ2-7, with a possible D match to TRBD1 (5 bases). The germline V gene encodes CDR1 DFQATT and CDR2 SNEGSKA (reference sequence). The CDR3 length is 14 residues. V was trimmed by 3 bases and J by 3 bases, leaving 15 bases between them. The CDR3 DNA reads as TGCAGTGCTAGTTTTACTGGGGCCATCTACGAGCAGTACTTC. Translated: CSASFTGAIYEQYF.

Only a few counts were recorded for this clonotype. The genes are TRBV6-2 or TRBV6-3 and TRBJ1-5; D uncertain. Trimming removed 8 bases at V and 7 bases at J, with 15 bases between. The CDR3 runs to 13 residues. Per the germline V gene, CDR1 is MNHEY and CDR2 is SVGEGT. The CDR3 sequence is CASGTAMGQPQHF. CDR3 DNA: TGTGCCAGCGGCACAGCCATGGGGCAGCCCCAGCATTTT.

In its sample, this clonotype was seen many times. This chain joins TRBV20-1 and TRBJ2-7; TRBD1 or TRBD2 may be the D gene (5 bases each). Germline CDR1 DFQATT, CDR2 SNEGSKA (reference sequence). V gave up 5 bases and J gave up 0 bases, with 17 bases separating them. The CDR3 loop spans 15 amino acids. In DNA, the CDR3 is TGCAGTGCTCCCCCGTGGGGACCAGACTCCTACGAGCAGTACTTC. This translates into CSAPPWGPDSYEQYF.

This clonotype was observed at least ten times. This chain uses TRBV5-1 with TRBJ1-1, with D possibly being TRBD1 (5 bases). The CDR3 totals 12 residues. V gave up 4 bases and J gave up 8 bases, with 12 bases separating them. The germline V gene encodes CDR1 SGHRS and CDR2 YFSETQ. The CDR3 is CASSEGEAEAFF. The CDR3, as DNA: TGCGCCAGCAGCGAAGGGGAGGCGGAAGCTTTCTTT.

This clonotype was seen ten or more times. The gene calls are TRBV20-1 and TRBJ2-7; D is perhaps TRBD1 or TRBD2 (5 bases each). CDR3 length: 15 residues. The V end lost 6 bases, the J end lost 6 bases, and 24 bases lay between the germline ends. Germline V lookup: CDR1 DFQATT, CDR2 SNEGSKA (reference sequence). CDR3 amino acids: CSAPSSGQGSSEQYF. DNA of the CDR3: TGCAGTGCCCCTAGTTCGGGGCAGGGTAGTTCCGAGCAGTACTTC.

This clonotype occurred a few times. The chain joins TRBV2 to TRBJ2-6; 8 bases match TRBD1. This CDR3 is 17 amino acids long. The germline V gene has CDR1 SNHLY and CDR2 FYNNEI. V shed 5 bases and J 0 bases; nucleotides not matched to a gene: 6. The CDR3 here is CASSFRGPRSGANVLTF. CDR3 coding DNA: TGTGCCAGCAGTTTCAGGGGGCCCCGCTCTGGGGCCAACGTCCTGACTTTC.

The chain has TRBV6-1 and TRBJ2-7; D is perhaps TRBD1 (5 bases). CDR3 size: 15 residues. Germline V gives CDR1 MNHNS, CDR2 SASEGT. The ends were cut back, 6 bases at V and 1 base at J, with 16 bases in the middle. CDR3 in DNA: TGTGCCAGCAGCGAATCCCCGACAGTTTCCTACGAGCAGTACTTC. It translates to CASSESPTVSYEQYF.

This clonotype has more than one count but fewer than ten. A much bigger clone sits one base away, suggesting this may be a read error. The rearrangement uses TRBV4-1 and TRBJ2-5, with 7 nucleotides matching TRBD1. The CDR3 is 14 amino acids. CDR1 and CDR2 from the germline V gene are MGHRA and YSYEKL. The CDR3 loop reads CASSQTTGSETKYF. The CDR3 DNA reads as TGCGCCAGCAGCCAAACGACAGGGTCGGAGACCAAGTACTTC.

This clonotype was detected ten times or more. This rearrangement joins TRBV27 to TRBJ2-4; 9 nucleotides agree with TRBD2. The CDR3 spans 13 residues. Unmatched junction bases numbered 2, after V lost 8 bases and J lost 3 bases. Germline V gives CDR1 MNHEY, CDR2 SMNVEV (reference sequence). CDR3 nucleotide sequence: TGTGCCAGCGGGACTAGCAGCAAAAACATTCAGTACTTC. Protein sequence: CASGTSSKNIQYF.

The chain uses TRBV28 and TRBJ2-7, with D possibly being TRBD2 (5 bases). The CDR3 is made up of 16 amino acids. Germline values: CDR1 MDHEN, CDR2 SYDVKM. V was pared by 4 bases and J by 2 bases, with 18 bases between. The CDR3 protein is CASSSGGLNAPYEQYF. In DNA, the CDR3 is TGTGCCAGCAGTTCAGGTGGACTTAACGCTCCCTACGAGCAGTACTTC.

J is TRBJ2-2 and V is TRBV12-3 or TRBV12-4; D ambiguous. Trimming took off 7 bases at V and 2 bases at J, with 11 bases between the two ends. This CDR3 has 14 residues. The CDR3: CASTKTVNTGELFF. For the CDR3, the DNA is TGTGCCAGCACCAAGACTGTAAACACCGGGGAGCTGTTTTTT.

This clonotype came up many times. The chain uses TRBV6-2 or TRBV6-3 and TRBJ1-2, with D unclear. V was shortened by 6 bases and J by 10 bases, with 12 bases between the two germline ends. CDR1 and CDR2 from the germline V gene are MNHEY and SVGEGT. The CDR3 extends over 11 amino acids. The CDR3 DNA reads as TGTGCCAGCAGCGCCCGCGTATACTACACCTTC. This sequence encodes CASSARVYYTF.